The 5 T cell receptor beta chains below were found in one sample sequenced in a study of cytomegalovirus exposure and HLA in healthy donors. The PCR was carried out with 60 Vbeta primers and 13 Jbeta primers. This table comes from immunoSEQ multiplex PCR, and its TCRdb copy is limited to in-frame clones, with some not included. The profile shows about 180,000 clones, around 80% of them singletons. The sample comprised PBMCs. The receptors here all came from a man aged 40-50 years in good health and CMV-seronegative.

The chain's CDR3 is CASSSGEETQYF. The DNA for the CDR3 is TGCGCCAGCAGCTCCGGGGAAGAGACCCAGTACTTC. The V and J genes are TRBV5-1 and TRBJ2-5, with TRBD2 as a possible D gene (5 bases). Germline-derived CDR1 and CDR2 are SGHRS and YFSETQ. Trimming stripped 3 bases from V and 3 bases from J, with 6 bases between. This CDR3 region has 12 residues.

V and J are TRBV28 and TRBJ1-5; weak D call: TRBD1 (6 bases). The CDR3 has 14 residues. Germline loops: CDR1 MDHEN, CDR2 SYDVKM. V lost 3 bases and J 5 bases, leaving 11 bases between the germline ends. CDR3 sequence: CASSLGDTYQPQHF. Written as DNA, the CDR3 is TGTGCCAGCAGTTTGGGGGACACCTATCAGCCCCAGCATTTT.

The rearrangement links TRBV4-1 to TRBJ2-7; D not resolved. Germline-derived CDR1 and CDR2 are MGHRA and YSYEKL. The CDR3 has 13 amino acids. V was pared by 0 bases and J by 4 bases, with 7 bases between. CDR3: CASSQDSRYEQYF. CDR3 in DNA: TGCGCCAGCAGCCAAGATAGCAGATACGAGCAGTACTTC.

On this clone: The same CDR3 arises from other DNA sequences in this sample as well. The chain carries TRBV18 and TRBJ2-7, with TRBD1 as a possible D gene (5 bases). Trimming stripped 4 bases from V and 5 bases from J, with 9 bases between. This CDR3 has 12 residues. Germline loops: CDR1 KGHSH, CDR2 LQKENI. The chain's CDR3 is CASSRDSNEQYF. CDR3 nucleotide sequence: TGTGCCAGCTCACGCGACAGTAACGAGCAGTACTTC. Supplemented by reference TRBV18 and TRBJ2-7, the full variable domain reads NAGVMQNPRHLVRRRGQEARLRCSPMKGHSHVYWYRQLPEEGLKFMVYLQKENIIDESGMPKERFSAEFPKEGPSILRIQQVVRGDSAAYFCASSRDSNEQYFGPGTRLTVT.

This rearrangement joins TRBV7-3 to TRBJ1-1; 8 bases line up with TRBD1. Germline V gives CDR1 SGHTA, CDR2 FQGTGA. This CDR3 contains 15 residues. Trimming cost V 5 bases and J 4 bases; bases outside gene matches: 9. CDR3 coding DNA: TGTGCCAGCAGCCTGTTAGGACAGGGCCGCACTGAAGCTTTCTTT. Translated: CASSLLGQGRTEAFF.